The entry below describes one TCR beta chain. What it recognizes is unknown. Every one of the donors gave at least one pre-ART PBMC sample and at least two post-ART PBMC samples. Treatment of all HIV participants took place in the United States. The authors ran the immunoSEQ assay, v3.0, at survey level. TCRdb keeps only in-frame clones here, not all; method: immunoSEQ multiplex PCR. The data hold fewer than 40,000 clones, with 80% to 90% observed a single time. The sample is drawn from a study of long-term antiretroviral therapy in people with HIV. Whole-study results and caveats: Clones that had undergone expansion before ART dominated the repertoire at all time points. After ART, diversity increased yet remained lower than transplant donor controls.

This clonotype was sampled from a woman between 18 and 30 years old with HIV. The sequences come from unsorted PBMCs, collected just before starting antiretroviral therapy.

Here the CDR3 reads CASSYSTPTYGYTF. The CDR3 DNA is TGTGCCAGCAGTTACTCCACCCCGACCTATGGCTACACCTTC. J is TRBJ1-2 and V is TRBV6-5; D not certain. The CDR3 consists of 14 residues. V was pared by 0 bases and J by 4 bases, with 9 bases between. The germline V gene encodes CDR1 MNHEY and CDR2 SVGAGI.